This T cell receptor (beta chain) appears in the sequencing data of a study of neoadjuvant nivolumab and ipilimumab in lung cancer. Regarding the study as a whole: TCR richness and clonality were higher in tumors than adjacent uninvolved lung. Pretherapy blood TCR richness correlated positively with resected tumor richness.

A word on this clone: Its antigen is not identified.

The assay was immunoSEQ multiplex PCR, and TCRdb's table has in-frame clones only and misses some. The sample contains about 7,300 clones, 85% to 90% of which appear only once. Germline V lookup: CDR1 SQVTM, CDR2 ANQGSEA. V gave up 7 bases and J gave up 7 bases; unmatched junction bases: 12. The CDR3 loop spans 13 amino acids. This specimen consisted of tumor tissue, obtained after neoadjuvant nivolumab, alone or with ipilimumab, at or shortly before surgery. This chain joins TRBV29-1 and TRBJ2-7; 8 nucleotides align to TRBD2. This clonotype originated in an adult with non-small cell lung cancer. The CDR3 loop is CSAFRGLAGEQYF. Written as DNA, the CDR3 is TGCAGCGCTTTTAGAGGACTAGCTGGGGAGCAGTACTTC.